This TCR beta chain comes out of a study of regulatory T cells in long-lasting Graves disease. Time point: persistent/refractory GD, antithyroid drugs over 5 years with positive TRAb. Researchers made the TCR library from RNA that was extracted from PBMCs. This clonotype was counted many times. Libraries of TCR beta came from iRepertoire HTBI primers plus Arm-PCR of CDR3 regions. TCRdb recomputed calls from the multiplex PCR reads with MiXCR, one row per CDR3 protein. This table holds 400,000 or so distinct CDR3 sequences, roughly 20% found once. The TCR was taken from a female donor with Graves disease. The starting material was peripheral blood mononuclear cells (PBMCs), obtained when the disease was refractory, from a patient treated with antithyroid drugs.

The CDR3 DNA is TGTGCCAGCAGCGCTAGCGGGGGAGGCTACGAGCAGTACTTC. Its translation: CASSASGGGYEQYF. The V call is TRBV28, the J call TRBJ2-7; TRBD2 aligns across 10 bases. In germline, CDR1 is MDHEN, CDR2 SYDVKM. With 6 bases clipped from V and 3 bases from J, the junction kept 5 bases outside the gene matches. This CDR3 region has 14 residues.